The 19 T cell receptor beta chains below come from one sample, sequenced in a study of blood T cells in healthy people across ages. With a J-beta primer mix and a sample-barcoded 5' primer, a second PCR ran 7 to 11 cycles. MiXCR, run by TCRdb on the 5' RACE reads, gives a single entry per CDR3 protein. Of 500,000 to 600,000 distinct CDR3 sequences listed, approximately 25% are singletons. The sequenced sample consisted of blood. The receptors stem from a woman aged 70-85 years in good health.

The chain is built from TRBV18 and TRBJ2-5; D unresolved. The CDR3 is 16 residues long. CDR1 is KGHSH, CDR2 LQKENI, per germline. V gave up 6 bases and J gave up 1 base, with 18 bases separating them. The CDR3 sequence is CASSPRADNFQETQYF. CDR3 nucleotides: TGTGCCAGCTCTCCCCGTGCAGACAACTTCCAAGAGACCCAGTACTTC.

The CDR3: CASRPTWSSYNEQFF. The CDR3 DNA reads TGTGCCAGCAGACCTACCTGGAGCTCCTACAATGAGCAGTTCTTC. This chain connects TRBV27 to TRBJ2-1, with no clear D. There are 15 residues in the CDR3. Looked up from germline, CDR1 is MNHEY and CDR2 is SMNVEV (reference sequence). The V end was cut by 6 bases, the J end by 0 bases, with 12 bases between.

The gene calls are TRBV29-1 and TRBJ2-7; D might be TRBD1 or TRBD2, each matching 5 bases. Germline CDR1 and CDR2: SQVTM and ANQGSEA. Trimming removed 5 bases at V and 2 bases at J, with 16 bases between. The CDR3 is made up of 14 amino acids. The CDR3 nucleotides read TGCAGCGTTAACCTATTCGGGACCCCCTACGAGCAGTACTTC. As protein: CSVNLFGTPYEQYF.

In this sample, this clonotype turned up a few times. For the CDR3, the DNA is TGCGCCAGCAGCCAGGGGACCGACTATGGCTACACCTTC. Residues: CASSQGTDYGYTF. The chain carries TRBV5-1 and TRBJ1-2; weak D call: TRBD1 (6 bases). CDR3 length: 13 amino acids. Per germline, CDR1 SGHRS and CDR2 YFSETQ. Trimming removed 4 bases at V and 3 bases at J, with 10 bases between.

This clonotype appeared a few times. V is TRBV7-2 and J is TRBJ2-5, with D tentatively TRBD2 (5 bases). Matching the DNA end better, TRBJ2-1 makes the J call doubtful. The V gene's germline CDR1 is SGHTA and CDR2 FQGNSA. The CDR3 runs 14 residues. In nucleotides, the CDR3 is TGTGCCAGCAGCTTGGAACGAGGGTATGCAGGACAGTTCTTC. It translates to CASSLERGYAGQFF.

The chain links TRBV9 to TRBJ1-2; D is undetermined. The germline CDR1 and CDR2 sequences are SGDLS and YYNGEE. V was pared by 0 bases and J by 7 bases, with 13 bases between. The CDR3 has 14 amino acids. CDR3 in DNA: TGTGCCAGCAGCGTAGGAAACGGGCCCGGTGGCTACACCTTC. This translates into CASSVGNGPGGYTF. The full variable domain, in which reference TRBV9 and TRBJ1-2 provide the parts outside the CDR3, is DSGVTQTPKHLITATGQRVTLRCSPRSGDLSVYWYQQSLDQGLQFLIQYYNGEERAKGNILERFSAQQFPDLHSELNLSSLELGDSALYFCASSVGNGPGGYTFGSGTRLTVV.

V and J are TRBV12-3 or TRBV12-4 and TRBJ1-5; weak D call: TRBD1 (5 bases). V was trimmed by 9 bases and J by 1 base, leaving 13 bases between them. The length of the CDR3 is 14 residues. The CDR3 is CASLGGESNQPQHF. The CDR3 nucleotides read TGTGCCAGTCTGGGGGGAGAGAGCAATCAGCCCCAGCATTTT.

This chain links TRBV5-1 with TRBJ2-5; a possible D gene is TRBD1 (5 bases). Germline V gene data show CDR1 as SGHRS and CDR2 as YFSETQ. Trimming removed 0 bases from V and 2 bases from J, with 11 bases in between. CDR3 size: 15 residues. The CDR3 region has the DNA TGCGCCAGCAGCTTGGATCCAGGGCCACAAGAGACCCAGTACTTC. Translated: CASSLDPGPQETQYF.

CDR3 sequence reads: CASSLLIKRTEAFF. The CDR3 bases are TGTGCCAGCAGCTTACTGATTAAGAGAACTGAAGCTTTCTTT. The chain links TRBV5-6 to TRBJ1-1; D is undetermined. The CDR3 has 14 amino acids. Germline V gives CDR1 SGHDT, CDR2 YYEEEE. V was cut by 2 bases and J by 5 bases, with 13 bases left in between. The whole variable domain, remainder taken from reference TRBV5-6 and TRBJ1-1, is DAGVTQSPTHLIKTRGQQVTLRCSPKSGHDTVSWYQQALGQGPQFIFQYYEEEERQRGNFPDRFSGHQFPNYSSELNVNALLLGDSALYLCASSLLIKRTEAFFGQGTRLTVV.

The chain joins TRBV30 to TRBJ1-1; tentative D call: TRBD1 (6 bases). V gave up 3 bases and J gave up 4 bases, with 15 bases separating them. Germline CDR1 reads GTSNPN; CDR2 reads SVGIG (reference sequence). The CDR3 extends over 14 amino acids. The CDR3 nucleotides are TGTGCCTGGAGGCCAACGTCAGGGGCCACTGAAGCTTTCTTT. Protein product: CAWRPTSGATEAFF.

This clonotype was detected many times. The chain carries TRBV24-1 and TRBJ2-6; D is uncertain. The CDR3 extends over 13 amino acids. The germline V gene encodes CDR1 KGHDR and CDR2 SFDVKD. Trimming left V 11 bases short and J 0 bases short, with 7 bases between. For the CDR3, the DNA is TGTGCCATCCAGAGCTCTGGGGCCAACGTCCTGACTTTC. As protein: CAIQSSGANVLTF.

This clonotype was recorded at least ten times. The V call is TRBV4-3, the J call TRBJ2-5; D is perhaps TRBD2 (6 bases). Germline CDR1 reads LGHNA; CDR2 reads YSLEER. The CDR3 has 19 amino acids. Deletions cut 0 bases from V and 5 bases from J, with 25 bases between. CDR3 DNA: TGCGCCAGCAGCCAAGAGTGGGGACTGTCAACCGCCGGGGAGGAGACCCAGTACTTC. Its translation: CASSQEWGLSTAGEETQYF.

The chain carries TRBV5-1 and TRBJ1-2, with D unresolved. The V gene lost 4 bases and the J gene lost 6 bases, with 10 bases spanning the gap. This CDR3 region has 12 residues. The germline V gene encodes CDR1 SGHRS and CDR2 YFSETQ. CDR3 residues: CASSPSINGYTF. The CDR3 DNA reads TGCGCCAGCAGCCCTAGCATCAATGGCTACACCTTC.

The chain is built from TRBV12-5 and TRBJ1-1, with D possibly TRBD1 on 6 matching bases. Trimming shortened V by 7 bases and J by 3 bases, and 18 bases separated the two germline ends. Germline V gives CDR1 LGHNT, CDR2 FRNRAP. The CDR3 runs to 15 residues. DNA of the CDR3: TGTGCTAGTGCCTACAGGGCGGGGGGACACACTGAAGCTTTCTTT. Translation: CASAYRAGGHTEAFF. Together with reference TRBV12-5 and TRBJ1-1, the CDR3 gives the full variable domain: DARVTQTPRHKVTEMGQEVTMRCQPILGHNTVFWYRQTMMQGLELLAYFRNRAPLDDSGMPKDRFSAEMPDATLATLKIQPSEPRDSAVYFCASAYRAGGHTEAFFGQGTRLTVV.

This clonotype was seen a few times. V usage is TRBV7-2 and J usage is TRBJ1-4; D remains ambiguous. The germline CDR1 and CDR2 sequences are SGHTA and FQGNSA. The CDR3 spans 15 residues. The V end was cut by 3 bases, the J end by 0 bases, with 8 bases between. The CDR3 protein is CASSFRAATNEKLFF. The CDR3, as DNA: TGTGCCAGCAGCTTCCGGGCCGCAACTAATGAAAAACTGTTTTTT.

CDR3 sequence (DNA): TGCGCCAGCAGCGTACTAGCGGGGGGCCATTCCTACGAGCAGTACTTC. It translates to CASSVLAGGHSYEQYF. The J gene is TRBJ2-7, the V gene TRBV5-1, with TRBD2 identical over 12 bases. Germline assignment: CDR1 SGHRS and CDR2 YFSETQ. The junction had 6 bases not matched to a gene; V was cut back by 4 bases and J by 1 base. This CDR3 is built from 16 residues.

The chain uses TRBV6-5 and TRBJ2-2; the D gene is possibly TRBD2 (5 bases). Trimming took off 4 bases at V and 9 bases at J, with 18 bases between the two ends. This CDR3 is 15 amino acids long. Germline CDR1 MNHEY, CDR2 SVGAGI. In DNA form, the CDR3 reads TGTGCCAGCAGTTTTTACTCAACTAGTCTCTGGGAGCTGTTTTTT. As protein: CASSFYSTSLWELFF.

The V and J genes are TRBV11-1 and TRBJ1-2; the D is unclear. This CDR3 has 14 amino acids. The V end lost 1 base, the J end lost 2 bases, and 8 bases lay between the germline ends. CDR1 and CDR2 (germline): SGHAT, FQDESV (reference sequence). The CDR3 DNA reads TGTGCCAGCAGCTTAGAGTCCAGCAACTATGGCTACACCTTC. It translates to CASSLESSNYGYTF. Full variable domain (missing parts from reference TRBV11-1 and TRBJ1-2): EAEVAQSPRYKITEKSQAVAFWCDPISGHATLYWYRQILGQGPELLVQFQDESVVDDSQLPKDRFSAERLKGVDSTLKIQPAELGDSAMYLCASSLESSNYGYTFGSGTRLTVV.

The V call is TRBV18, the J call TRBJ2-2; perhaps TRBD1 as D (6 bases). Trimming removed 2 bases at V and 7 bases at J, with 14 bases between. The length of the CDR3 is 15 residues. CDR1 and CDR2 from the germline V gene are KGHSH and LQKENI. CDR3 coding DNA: TGTGCCAGCTCACCAGCAGGACAGAGAGGCGGGGAGCTGTTTTTT. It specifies CASSPAGQRGGELFF.